This is a list of T cell receptor beta chains from one sample in a study of blood T cell repertoires in COVID-19. Profiled with immunoSEQ multiplex PCR; TCRdb holds only in-frame clones, not every one. The table has 300,000 to 450,000 clones, 80% to 90% seen once. Sequencing was carried out using peripheral blood. The receptors derive from a woman in her 30s with COVID-19, enrolled during active disease. Both conserved end residues are part of each CDR3. A D gene is named only where the DNA matches it firmly. Some rows mark clone size as missing; the rest say once, few, many or name a class of expanded clone.

>TRBJ2-2|TRBV6-4|.|.
TGTGCCAGCAGTGAAAACAGGGCCGGCGGGGAGCTGTTTTTT
CASSENRAGGELFF
>TRBJ1-6|TRBV7-8|.|TRBD1
TGTGCCAGCAGCCGAGACAGGGGTTCACCCCTCCACTTT
CASSRDRGSPLHF
>TRBJ2-2|TRBV4-3|few|.
TGCGCCAGCAGCCAGGACTACGGGGGAGCCGGGGAGCTGTTTTTT
CASSQDYGGAGELFF
>TRBJ2-5|TRBV7-9|.|.
TGTGCCAGCAGCTTACGAGTTCGCGGGGAGACCCAGTACTTC
CASSLRVRGETQYF
>TRBJ1-1|TRBV2|.|TRBD1
TGTGCCAGCAGGGCCACAGGGGCGAACACTGAAGCTTTCTTT
CASRATGANTEAFF
>TRBJ2-7|TRBV20-1|.|.
TGCAGTGCTAGGGAGTGGGAGGAGCAGTACTTC
CSAREWEEQYF
>TRBJ1-1|TRBV6-6|.|.
TGTGCCAGCAGCGCGGACAGTCACACTGAAGCTTTCTTT
CASSADSHTEAFF
>TRBJ1-1|TRBV11-2|.|.
TGTGCCAGCAGTTGGTTAGGGGTTAACCCTGAAGCTTTCTTT
CASSWLGVNPEAFF
>TRBJ2-3|TRBV9|.|TRBD2
TGTGCCAGCAGCCCAGCGGGAGGGAGCACAGATACGCAGTATTTT
CASSPAGGSTDTQYF
>TRBJ2-1|TRBV5-1|.|TRBD1
TGCGCCAGCAGCGCAGGGACAGGGCCCCTTTCCTCCTACAATGAGCAGTTCTTC
CASSAGTGPLSSYNEQFF
>TRBJ1-6|TRBV18|.|.
TGTGCCAGCTCACCAGGGGCCTCCTATAATTCACCCCTCCACTTT
CASSPGASYNSPLHF
>TRBJ1-1|TRBV11-2|.|TRBD1
TGTGCCAGCAGCTTACCCGGGACAGGGGTTGACACTGAAGCTTTCTTT
CASSLPGTGVDTEAFF
>TRBJ2-3|TRBV24-1|.|.
TGTGCCACCAGTGATCAACTAGATACAGATACGCAGTATTTT
CATSDQLDTDTQYF
>TRBJ1-1|TRBV7-9|.|TRBD1
TGTGCCAGCAGCTTGACTACAGGGGTCACTGAAGCTTTCTTT
CASSLTTGVTEAFF
>TRBJ2-3|TRBV10-2|.|.
TGCGCCAGCAGTGAATGGGGTCAGGGTGGTACAGATACGCAGTATTTT
CASSEWGQGGTDTQYF
>TRBJ2-6|TRBV15|.|TRBD1
TGTGCCACCAGCAGTATACCGGGACAGGGGGCAAGTGGGGCCAACGTCCTGACTTTC
CATSSIPGQGASGANVLTF
>TRBJ1-2|TRBV7-9|.|.
TGTGCCAGCAGCTTAGCGGTTCCAGGGAACTATGGCTACACCTTC
CASSLAVPGNYGYTF
>TRBJ2-2|TRBV4-3|.|TRBD2
TGCGCCAGCAGCCAAGTATCAGGCTGGCGGGAGGATACCGGGGAGCTGTTTTTT
CASSQVSGWREDTGELFF
>TRBJ1-1|TRBV28|.|.
TGTGCCAGCAGTAGGGCGGGAGGATTCGGATGGAACACTGAAGCTTTCTTT
CASSRAGGFGWNTEAFF
>TRBJ2-2|TRBV19|.|.
TGTGCCAGTAGTATCGGATGGGGCGGCACCGGGGAGCTGTTTTTT
CASSIGWGGTGELFF
>TRBJ1-2|TRBV28|once|TRBD1
TGTGCCAGCAGATCTTGGGACAGGGAGGATGGCTACACCTTC
CASRSWDREDGYTF
>TRBJ1-1|TRBV4-1|.|.
TGCGCCAGCAGCCAGCCAGGGGCAGGCACTGAAGCTTTCTTT
CASSQPGAGTEAFF
>TRBJ1-2|TRBV29-1|.|.
TGCAGCGTCGACAAAGACTATGGCTACACCTTC
CSVDKDYGYTF
>TRBJ2-3|TRBV15|.|TRBD1
TGTGCCACCAGCGGACTGTGGACAGGGCCCTCTCTTAGAAATACGCAGTATTTT
CATSGLWTGPSLRNTQYF
>TRBJ2-7|TRBV3-1/TRBV3-2|.|TRBD2
TGTGCCAGCAGCCAAGACCAACTAGCGATCGAGCAGTACTTC
CASSQDQLAIEQYF
>TRBJ2-1|TRBV6-2/TRBV6-3|.|TRBD1
TGTGCCAGCAGTTACTCCCTCCACAGGGGTAATGAGCAGTTCTTC
CASSYSLHRGNEQFF
>TRBJ1-6|TRBV14|few|.
TGTGCCAGCAGCTACGACGGGCAGGGGTCGGGCCTCCACTTT
CASSYDGQGSGLHF
>TRBJ1-4|TRBV18|.|.
TGTGCCAGCTCGCTCAGGGGCTCAACTAATGAAAAACTGTTTTTT
CASSLRGSTNEKLFF
>TRBJ1-4|TRBV12-5|.|.
TGTGCTAGTGGTTTCATGGGACACGGTAATGAAAAACTGTTTTTT
CASGFMGHGNEKLFF
>TRBJ2-5|TRBV28|.|TRBD2
TGTGCCAGCAGTTTAGGGAGCGGGAGGGCCGCTTCCCAGAACTTC
CASSLGSGRAASQNF
>TRBJ2-1|TRBV5-6|.|TRBD1
TGTGCCAGCAGCTTGGTTCACATCGGGACAGGGTGGGGCGATGAGCAGTTCTTC
CASSLVHIGTGWGDEQFF
>TRBJ2-3|TRBV5-4|.|TRBD2
TGTGCCAGCAGCCCCAGCGGGGGGCCCTCTATGTATACGCAGTATTTT
CASSPSGGPSMYTQYF
>TRBJ2-7|TRBV27|.|.
TGTGCCAGCAGTTTCCACGGAGCCTACGAGCAGTACTTC
CASSFHGAYEQYF
>TRBJ2-7|TRBV6-6|.|.
TGTGCCAGCAGTCGCCCGGCGAGTCTCTGGACAAGCTCCTACGAGCAGTACTTC
CASSRPASLWTSSYEQYF
>TRBJ1-5|TRBV27|.|TRBD1
TGTGCCAGCAGACCTCGACAGGGGGTCAGCAATCAGCCCCAGCATTTT
CASRPRQGVSNQPQHF
>TRBJ2-1|TRBV5-6|.|TRBD2
TGTGCCAGCAGCCGGAGCGGGAGCTTCTACAATGAGCAGTTCTTC
CASSRSGSFYNEQFF
>TRBJ1-1|TRBV4-3|.|.
TGCGCCAGCAGCCAAGATGGTCCGGGGAACACTGAAGCTTTCTTT
CASSQDGPGNTEAFF
>TRBJ2-5|TRBV5-1|.|.
TGCGCCAGCAGCTCTCGACAGGCGGCCAAACCCGGGACCCAGTACTTC
CASSSRQAAKPGTQYF
>TRBJ1-3|TRBV18|.|TRBD1
TGTGCCAGCCGGACAGGGGACTCTGGAAACACCATATATTTT
CASRTGDSGNTIYF
>TRBJ1-2|TRBV7-2|.|.
TGTGCCAGCAGCCTCACAGGGTATGGCTACACCTTC
CASSLTGYGYTF
>TRBJ2-1|TRBV5-4|.|.
TGTGCCAGCAGCTTGGCTTCAGTCCGGCGGGACAATGAGCAGTTCTTC
CASSLASVRRDNEQFF
>TRBJ1-2|TRBV6-2/TRBV6-3|.|.
TGTGCCAGCAGTTACCGTCCGACAGAGAGCTATGGCTACACCTTC
CASSYRPTESYGYTF
>TRBJ2-7|TRBV19|.|.
TGTGCCAGTAGTATCTCGGGCGGGGACCTGCCGGGGGACGAGCAGTACTTC
CASSISGGDLPGDEQYF
>TRBJ2-5|TRBV6-6|.|.
TGTGCCACCGAAAAAGGGGGCCAAGAGACCCAGTACTTC
CATEKGGQETQYF
>TRBJ2-1|TRBV10-2|.|TRBD2
TGCGCCAGCACTAGCGGGGTCTACAATGAGCAGTTCTTC
CASTSGVYNEQFF
>TRBJ2-5|TRBV9|.|.
TGTGCCAGCAGCGTAGCTGGGGAGGTGCGAGAGACCCAGTACTTC
CASSVAGEVRETQYF
>TRBJ1-5|TRBV7-2|.|.
TGTGCCAGCAGCTTAACCGGGGATCAGCCCCAGCATTTT
CASSLTGDQPQHF
>TRBJ2-3|TRBV19|.|.
TGTGCCAGTAGTATTCGGCGACAGACGGGTTCAGATACGCAGTATTTT
CASSIRRQTGSDTQYF
>TRBJ1-1|TRBV7-8|.|TRBD1
TGTGCCAGCAGCATACGACAGGGCACTGAAGCTTTCTTT
CASSIRQGTEAFF